Listed below are T cell receptor beta chains from one sample, sequenced in a study of T cells after posttransplantation cyclophosphamide. Assay used: immunoSEQ multiplex PCR; TCRdb lists only in-frame clones, some missing. The sample shows 9,500 to 15,000 clones, no singletons; the ten largest hold roughly 8%. Material: PBMCs. All receptors derive from a woman aged 40 to 50 in good health, CMV-negative, and a related stem cell transplant donor. Both conserved end residues are part of each CDR3. The order of the fields is D gene, V gene, clone size, J gene, CDR3 protein, CDR3 DNA. A D gene is named only where the DNA matches it firmly. Clone size, where shown, is once, few, many, or a class for clones that have expanded.

TRBD1	TRBV28	many	TRBJ2-7	CASQATGPYEQYF	TGTGCCAGCCAGGCGACAGGGCCCTACGAGCAGTACTTC
NA	TRBV9	many	TRBJ1-1	CASSVEGNTEAFF	TGTGCCAGCAGCGTAGAGGGGAACACTGAAGCTTTCTTT
TRBD1	TRBV6-6	many	TRBJ1-1	CASSSTGQGNTEAFF	TGTGCCAGCAGTTCCACGGGACAGGGGAACACTGAAGCTTTCTTT
TRBD2	TRBV5-1	many	TRBJ2-2	CASSMTSGTSTGELFF	TGCGCCAGCAGCATGACTAGCGGGACATCCACCGGGGAGCTGTTTTTT
TRBD1	TRBV9	few	TRBJ2-2	CASSEPGQEFTGELFF	TGTGCCAGCAGCGAACCGGGACAGGAGTTCACCGGGGAGCTGTTTTTT
NA	TRBV29-1	many	TRBJ1-2	CSVAEATGGYTF	TGCAGCGTTGCGGAGGCAACGGGTGGCTACACCTTC
NA	TRBV12-3/TRBV12-4	many	TRBJ2-3	CASSSGTPSTDTQYF	TGTGCCAGCAGTTCCGGGACACCGAGCACAGATACGCAGTATTTT
TRBD2	TRBV6-1	few	TRBJ2-7	CASREAGAAYEQYF	TGTGCCAGCAGGGAAGCGGGGGCGGCCTACGAGCAGTACTTC
NA	TRBV10-3	many	TRBJ1-5	CAISDGDQPQHF	TGTGCCATCAGTGACGGGGATCAGCCCCAGCATTTT
NA	TRBV29-1	many	TRBJ2-1	CSERGPYNEQFF	TGCAGCGAGAGAGGGCCTTACAATGAGCAGTTCTTC
NA	TRBV7-2	many	TRBJ2-3	CASSLMRDTQYF	TGTGCCAGCAGCTTAATGCGCGATACGCAGTATTTT
NA	TRBV7-9	many	TRBJ1-3	CASSLPIRDSGNTIYF	TGTGCCAGCAGCCTCCCAATCAGGGACTCTGGAAACACCATATATTTT
NA	TRBV11-2	many	TRBJ1-3	CASSLAETLRAGNTIYF	TGTGCCAGCAGCTTAGCTGAGACCCTGAGGGCTGGAAACACCATATATTTT
NA	TRBV5-1	NA	TRBJ1-6	CASSLSQPNSPLHF	TGCGCCAGCAGCTTGTCACAGCCAAATTCACCCCTCCACTTT
TRBD1	TRBV6-5	NA	TRBJ2-5	CASSYADRGTWEQYF	TGTGCCAGCAGTTACGCGGACAGGGGGACCTGGGAGCAGTACTTC
TRBD2	TRBV27	many	TRBJ2-5	CASSVRSLAGGPETQYF	TGTGCCAGCAGTGTCCGGAGTCTCGCGGGAGGGCCGGAGACCCAGTACTTC
NA	TRBV19	many	TRBJ2-7	CASGRQAGRLSEQYF	TGTGCCAGTGGAAGACAGGCGGGAAGGTTGAGCGAGCAGTACTTC
TRBD1	TRBV30	many	TRBJ1-5	CAWSSQGYSNQPQHF	TGTGCCTGGAGCTCACAGGGGTATAGCAATCAGCCCCAGCATTTT
NA	TRBV19	many	TRBJ2-7	CASSYPGVAYEQYF	TGTGCCAGTAGTTATCCAGGGGTGGCATACGAGCAGTACTTC
NA	TRBV27	many	TRBJ1-4	CATSRGRGEKLFF	TGTGCCACTTCGCGGGGGCGCGGTGAAAAACTGTTTTTT
NA	TRBV12-3/TRBV12-4	NA	TRBJ2-1	CASSRAEGKQFF	TGTGCCAGCAGCCGCGCAGAGGGTAAGCAGTTCTTC
TRBD2	TRBV5-1	many	TRBJ2-4	CASSLWSSGGAVNIQYF	TGCGCCAGCAGCTTGTGGTCTAGCGGGGGGGCCGTAAACATTCAGTACTTC
TRBD1	TRBV18	few	TRBJ2-2	CASSPNRGSAGELFF	TGTGCCAGCTCACCAAACAGGGGATCGGCCGGGGAGCTGTTTTTT
TRBD1	TRBV7-2	many	TRBJ1-5	CASSLIAGGTQPQHF	TGTGCCAGCAGCTTAATCGCAGGGGGGACTCAGCCCCAGCATTTT
TRBD1	TRBV2	many	TRBJ2-2	CASSTGTGKGGELFF	TGTGCCAGCAGCACCGGGACAGGGAAGGGCGGGGAGCTGTTTTTT
NA	TRBV19	many	TRBJ2-7	CASSIARGLSYEQYF	TGTGCCAGTAGTATAGCTCGAGGACTCTCCTACGAGCAGTACTTC
NA	TRBV7-9	many	TRBJ1-3	CASSPPGLPGNTIYF	TGTGCCAGCAGCCCTCCGGGTCTACCTGGAAACACCATATATTTT
TRBD1	TRBV27	NA	TRBJ2-5	CASRKQGAKETQYF	TGTGCCAGCAGAAAACAGGGGGCAAAAGAGACCCAGTACTTC
TRBD2	TRBV24-1	many	TRBJ2-1	CATAGLAGGSYNEQFF	TGTGCCACCGCCGGACTAGCGGGAGGGAGCTACAATGAGCAGTTCTTC
NA	TRBV9	few	TRBJ1-5	CASSVTGNQPQHF	TGTGCCAGCAGCGTCACGGGTAATCAGCCCCAGCATTTT
TRBD1	TRBV11-3	many	TRBJ2-5	CASSLDREKTQYF	TGTGCCAGCAGCCTAGACAGGGAAAAGACCCAGTACTTC
NA	TRBV4-2	many	TRBJ2-6	CASSQDEGAGANVLTF	TGTGCCAGCAGCCAAGATGAAGGGGCTGGGGCCAACGTCCTGACTTTC
TRBD1	TRBV6-2/TRBV6-3	few	TRBJ2-5	CASSSGTGRETQYF	TGTGCCAGCAGTTCCGGGACAGGGAGAGAGACCCAGTACTTC
NA	TRBV7-9	few	TRBJ2-3	CASSLIGGRVTDTQYF	TGTGCCAGCAGCTTGATCGGGGGGCGGGTCACAGATACGCAGTATTTT
NA	TRBV27	many	TRBJ2-1	CASSLADGSYNAKRFF	TGTGCCAGCAGTTTAGCAGACGGCTCCTACAATGCGAAGCGGTTCTTC
NA	TRBV10-1	many	TRBJ1-2	CASSEFDYTYGGYTF	TGCGCCAGCAGTGAGTTTGACTACACCTACGGAGGCTACACCTTC
NA	TRBV5-8	many	TRBJ2-7	CASSTRRGSYEQYF	TGTGCCAGCAGCACCCGAAGGGGGTCCTACGAGCAGTACTTC
NA	TRBV7-8	many	TRBJ2-1	CASSYDSDNEQFF	TGTGCCAGCAGCTATGACAGCGACAATGAGCAGTTCTTC
TRBD1	TRBV12-3/TRBV12-4	many	TRBJ1-2	CASRQGQDYGYTF	TGTGCCAGCCGACAGGGACAGGATTATGGCTACACCTTC
TRBD2	TRBV6-5	NA	TRBJ2-5	CASSSSGTMPETQYF	TGTGCCAGCAGTTCTAGCGGGACCATGCCGGAGACCCAGTACTTC
TRBD1	TRBV4-1	many	TRBJ1-4	CASSQPTLKGQFGSEKLFF	TGCGCCAGCAGCCAACCAACCCTTAAGGGACAGTTCGGCAGCGAAAAACTGTTTTTT
TRBD2	TRBV24-1	many	TRBJ2-1	CATSDPPTSGSGNEQFF	TGTGCCACCAGTGATCCCCCGACTAGCGGGAGTGGCAATGAGCAGTTCTTC
NA	TRBV9	many	TRBJ2-2	CASSVVQGGTGELFF	TGTGCCAGCAGCGTAGTTCAGGGCGGCACCGGGGAGCTGTTTTTT
NA	TRBV6-1	many	TRBJ1-3	CAADPGGSGNTIYF	TGTGCCGCTGACCCCGGGGGTTCTGGAAACACCATATATTTT
TRBD1	TRBV5-5	many	TRBJ2-1	CASSLGGTGGRPLFF	TGTGCCAGCAGCTTAGGTGGGACAGGGGGCCGACCTCTGTTCTTC
TRBD1	TRBV5-1	many	TRBJ2-5	CASSFNGQGGETQYF	TGCGCCAGCAGCTTTAACGGACAGGGTGGGGAGACCCAGTACTTC
NA	TRBV6-5	NA	TRBJ1-2	CASSIDRTAFYGYTF	TGTGCCAGCAGTATTGACCGGACAGCATTCTATGGCTACACCTTC
NA	TRBV12-3/TRBV12-4	many	TRBJ2-1	CASSPQFNEQFF	TGTGCCAGCAGTCCCCAGTTTAATGAGCAGTTCTTC
TRBD1	TRBV6-5	many	TRBJ2-7	CASSYLGQGTYEQYF	TGTGCCAGCAGTTACTTGGGACAGGGAACCTACGAGCAGTACTTC
TRBD1	TRBV23-1	many	TRBJ1-4	CASITGEANEKLFF	TGCGCCAGCATTACAGGGGAGGCTAATGAAAAACTGTTTTTT
TRBD1	TRBV7-9	many	TRBJ2-7	CASSIGQGMGEQYF	TGTGCCAGCAGCATTGGACAGGGGATGGGAGAGCAGTACTTC
TRBD1	TRBV29-1	many	TRBJ2-1	CSVRDRGFDNEQFF	TGCAGCGTCCGGGACAGGGGGTTTGACAATGAGCAGTTCTTC
NA	TRBV5-5	many	TRBJ2-3	CASSPTVVGGGSTDTQYF	TGTGCCAGCAGCCCCACGGTTGTTGGGGGGGGCTCCACAGATACGCAGTATTTT
NA	TRBV6-5	many	TRBJ2-7	CASSYAVNYEQYF	TGTGCCAGCAGTTACGCGGTGAACTACGAGCAGTACTTC
TRBD1	TRBV5-8	many	TRBJ1-6	CASSRDRRLGSPLHF	TGTGCCAGCAGCCGGGACAGACGTCTTGGTTCACCCCTCCACTTT